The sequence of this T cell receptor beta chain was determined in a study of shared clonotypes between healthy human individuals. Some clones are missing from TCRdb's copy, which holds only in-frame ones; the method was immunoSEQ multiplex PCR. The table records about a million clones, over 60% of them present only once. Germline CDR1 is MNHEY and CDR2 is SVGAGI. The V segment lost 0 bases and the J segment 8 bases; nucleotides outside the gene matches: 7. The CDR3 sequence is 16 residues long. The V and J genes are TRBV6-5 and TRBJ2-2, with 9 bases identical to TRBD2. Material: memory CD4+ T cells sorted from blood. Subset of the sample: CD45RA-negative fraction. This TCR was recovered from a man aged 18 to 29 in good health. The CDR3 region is CASSYSAGGPRGELFF. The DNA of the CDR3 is TGTGCCAGCAGTTACTCGGCGGGAGGGCCTAGAGGGGAGCTGTTTTTT.